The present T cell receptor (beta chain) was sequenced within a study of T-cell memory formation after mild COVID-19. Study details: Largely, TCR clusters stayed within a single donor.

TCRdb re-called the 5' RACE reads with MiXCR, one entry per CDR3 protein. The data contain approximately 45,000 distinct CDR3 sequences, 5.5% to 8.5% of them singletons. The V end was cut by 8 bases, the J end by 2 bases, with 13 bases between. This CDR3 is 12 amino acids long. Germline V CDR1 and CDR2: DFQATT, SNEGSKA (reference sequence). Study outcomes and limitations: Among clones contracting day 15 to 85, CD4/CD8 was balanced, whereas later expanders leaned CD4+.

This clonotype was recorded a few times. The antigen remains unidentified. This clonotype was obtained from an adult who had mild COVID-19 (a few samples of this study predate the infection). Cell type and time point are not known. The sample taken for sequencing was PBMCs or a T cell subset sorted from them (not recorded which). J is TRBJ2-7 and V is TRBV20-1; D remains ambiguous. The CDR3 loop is CSTPDTTYEQYF. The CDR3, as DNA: TGCAGTACTCCAGATACCACCTACGAGCAGTACTTC.